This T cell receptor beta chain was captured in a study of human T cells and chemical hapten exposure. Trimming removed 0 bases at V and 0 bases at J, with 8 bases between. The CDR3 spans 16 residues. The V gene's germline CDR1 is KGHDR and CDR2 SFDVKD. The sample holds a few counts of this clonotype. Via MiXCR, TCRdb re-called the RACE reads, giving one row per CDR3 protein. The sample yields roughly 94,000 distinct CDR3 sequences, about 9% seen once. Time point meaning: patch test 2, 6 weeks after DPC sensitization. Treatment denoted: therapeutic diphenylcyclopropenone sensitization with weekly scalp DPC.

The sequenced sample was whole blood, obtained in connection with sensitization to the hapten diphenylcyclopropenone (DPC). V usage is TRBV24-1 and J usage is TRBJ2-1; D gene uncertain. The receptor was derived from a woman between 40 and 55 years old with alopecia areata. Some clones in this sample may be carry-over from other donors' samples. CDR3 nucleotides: TGTGCCACCAGTGATTTGCGGCAGAGCTCCTACAATGAGCAGTTCTTC. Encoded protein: CATSDLRQSSYNEQFF.